A single sample gave rise to the 31 T cell receptor beta chains below, sequenced in a study of vaccination and CD4 T cells after COVID-19. With the Oncomine TCR Beta short-read assay, DNA from cultured CD4+ T cells was sequenced. In TCRdb, the PCR reads were re-called with MiXCR into one record per CDR3 protein. The table has roughly 25,000 distinct CDR3 sequences, under 70% seen once. These receptors have no identified antigens. Treatment described: roughly 11-day PBMC culture with coronavirus spike peptide pools or control peptides (ViraFEST assay). The material sequenced was CD4+ T cells from blood, cultured in vitro. The receptors shown here come from a human donor who had recovered from COVID-19.

The rearrangement links TRBV11-2 to TRBJ2-7; TRBD1 agrees at 7 bases. Germline assignment: CDR1 SGHAT and CDR2 FQNNGV. The CDR3 covers 14 residues. The V segment lost 4 bases and the J segment 4 bases; nucleotides outside the gene matches: 7. The chain's CDR3 is CASSSTGVWYEQYF. The CDR3 nucleotides are TGTGCCAGCAGCTCAACAGGGGTTTGGTACGAGCAGTACTTC.

This clonotype has more than one count but fewer than ten. This sequence joins TRBV20-1 and TRBJ2-5; D is possibly TRBD1 or TRBD2 (6 bases each). Trimming removed 1 base at V and 0 bases at J, with 15 bases between. The germline gives CDR1 DFQATT, CDR2 SNEGSKA (reference sequence). The CDR3 runs to 16 residues. CDR3 amino acids: CSARARGSGYQETQYF. CDR3 nucleotides: TGCAGTGCTAGAGCCAGGGGTAGCGGATACCAAGAGACCCAGTACTTC.

This chain uses TRBV20-1 with TRBJ2-2; unclear D gene. Germline-derived CDR1 and CDR2 are DFQATT and SNEGSKA (reference sequence). This CDR3 is 14 amino acids long. V was cut by 6 bases and J by 1 base, with 12 bases left in between. CDR3 DNA sequence: TGCAGTGCCCAGACTCAAAAGAACACCGGGGAGCTGTTTTTT. Protein: CSAQTQKNTGELFF.

This clonotype turned up a few times. The rearrangement joins TRBV6-1 to TRBJ1-2; no definite D call. This CDR3 contains 11 residues. V was trimmed by 3 bases and J by 3 bases, leaving 2 bases between them. Germline CDR1 and CDR2: MNHNS and SASEGT. CDR3 DNA: TGTGCCAGCAGTGAGGACTATGGCTACACCTTC. Encoded protein: CASSEDYGYTF.

In this sample, this clonotype turned up a few times. The gene calls are TRBV19 and TRBJ1-5, with TRBD1 identical over 7 bases. V shed 5 bases, J shed 5 bases, and the junction held 3 bases outside the gene matches. Germline V gives CDR1 LNHDA, CDR2 SQIVND (reference sequence). The CDR3 consists of 13 residues. DNA for the CDR3: TGTGCCAGTAGTGTTACAGGGGATCAGCCCCAGCATTTT. Translated: CASSVTGDQPQHF.

This clonotype was observed a handful of times. This chain joins TRBV7-2 and TRBJ1-1; no definite D call. Per germline, CDR1 SGHTA and CDR2 FQGNSA. V lost 2 bases, J lost 1 base, and 20 bases lay in between. The CDR3 loop spans 18 amino acids. The CDR3 region is CASSLNRRVTRENTEAFF. For the CDR3, the DNA is TGTGCCAGCAGCTTAAATCGGCGTGTGACGCGGGAGAACACTGAAGCTTTCTTT.

V gene TRBV20-1 combines with J gene TRBJ2-5; TRBD2 agrees at 11 bases. V was pared by 6 bases and J by 3 bases, with 3 bases of the junction left unmatched. Germline V lookup: CDR1 DFQATT, CDR2 SNEGSKA (reference sequence). CDR3 size: 13 residues. The CDR3 nucleotides read TGCAGTGCATCACTAGCGGGAGAAGAGACCCAGTACTTC. It encodes CSASLAGEETQYF.

This clonotype has a single count. The V and J genes are TRBV4-3 and TRBJ2-1, with a possible D match to TRBD2 (6 bases). Per germline, CDR1 LGHNA and CDR2 YSLEER. Trimming left V 5 bases short and J 9 bases short, with 14 bases between. CDR3 length equals 13 residues. The CDR3 reads CASSSFGGAEQFF. The DNA for the CDR3 is TGCGCCAGCAGCTCCTTTGGCGGGGCTGAGCAGTTCTTC.

V usage is TRBV7-2 and J usage is TRBJ2-4, with 9 bases fitting TRBD2. CDR1 and CDR2 from the germline V gene are SGHTA and FQGNSA. Germline trimming cut 3 bases from V and 3 bases from J; bases unmatched to any gene: 12. This CDR3 spans 18 amino acids. CDR3 amino acids: CASSFGPAGGPSKNIQYF. The CDR3 DNA reads as TGTGCCAGCAGCTTTGGACCTGCGGGGGGGCCGAGCAAAAACATTCAGTACTTC.

This sequence joins TRBV7-8 and TRBJ1-1; 9 nucleotides match TRBD1. V was pared by 5 bases and J by 1 base, with 17 bases of the junction left unmatched. This CDR3 contains 19 residues. From germline, CDR1 is SGHVS and CDR2 FQNEAQ. The CDR3 sequence: CASSRRDRVGWESNTEAFF. DNA of the CDR3: TGTGCCAGCAGCCGCCGGGACAGGGTGGGGTGGGAGTCGAACACTGAAGCTTTCTTT. Complete variable domain (other parts from reference TRBV7-8 and TRBJ1-1): GAGVSQSPRYKVAKRGQDVALRCDPISGHVSLFWYQQALGQGPEFLTYFQNEAQLDKSGLPSDRFFAERPEGSVSTLKIQRTQQEDSAVYLCASSRRDRVGWESNTEAFFGQGTRLTVV.

The chain uses TRBV11-2 and TRBJ1-2; tentative D call: TRBD1 (5 bases). CDR3 length equals 15 residues. The V gene lost 5 bases and the J gene lost 6 bases, with 19 bases spanning the gap. Per germline, CDR1 SGHAT and CDR2 FQNNGV. This chain's CDR3 is CASSPQGAGRDGYTF. For the CDR3, the DNA is TGTGCCAGCAGCCCTCAAGGGGCGGGGAGGGATGGCTACACCTTC.

The chain combines TRBV5-5 with TRBJ2-1; 8 positions agree with TRBD2. The ends lost 1 base at V and 0 bases at J; junction bases unmatched: 15. Germline loops: CDR1 SGHKS, CDR2 YYEKEE (reference sequence). This CDR3 region has 20 residues. The CDR3 bases are TGTGCCAGCAGCTTGACGGGACACTTTGCGGGAGGTACCTCCTACAATGAGCAGTTCTTC. This sequence encodes CASSLTGHFAGGTSYNEQFF.

CDR3 protein: CASSESGWTSGTNEQFF. The CDR3 nucleotides are TGTGCCAGCAGTGAAAGTGGTTGGACTAGCGGGACCAATGAGCAGTTCTTC. The chain has TRBV25-1 and TRBJ2-1; 12 bases map to TRBD2. Germline CDR1 is MGHDK and CDR2 is SYGVNS. V lost 2 bases, J lost 6 bases, and 8 bases stayed unmatched. This CDR3 has 17 residues.

This clonotype showed up just a few times. This chain links TRBV2 with TRBJ1-5; no clear D. Germline V CDR1 and CDR2: SNHLY, FYNNEI. This CDR3 is 15 amino acids long. The V gene lost 3 bases and the J gene lost 3 bases, with 12 bases spanning the gap. The CDR3 nucleotides are TGTGCCAGCAGTGATAGGCGGATTAACAATCAGCCCCAGCATTTT. It translates to CASSDRRINNQPQHF. The entire variable domain, with the rest obtained from reference TRBV2 and TRBJ1-5, is as follows: EPEVTQTPSHQVTQMGQEVILRCVPISNHLYFYWYRQILGQKVEFLVSFYNNEISEKSEIFDDQFSVERPDGSNFTLKIRSTKLEDSAMYFCASSDRRINNQPQHFGDGTRLSIL.

The gene calls are TRBV19 and TRBJ2-3; weak D call: TRBD2 (7 bases). The germline V gene encodes CDR1 LNHDA and CDR2 SQIVND (reference sequence). This CDR3 is 17 amino acids long. Trimming removed 4 bases from V and 1 base from J, with 18 bases in between. The CDR3 reads CASSKGWGGAGTDTQYF. CDR3 DNA: TGTGCCAGTAGTAAGGGTTGGGGGGGCGCTGGCACAGATACGCAGTATTTT.

The J gene is TRBJ1-1, the V gene TRBV7-9; D gene uncertain. The CDR3 covers 13 residues. Between the trimmed V and J ends, which lost 8 bases and 5 bases, there was a span of 15 bases. Germline CDR1 SEHNR, CDR2 FQNEAQ (reference sequence). The CDR3 here is CASHLLSGTEAFF. In DNA, the CDR3 is TGTGCCAGCCACCTACTTTCGGGGACTGAAGCTTTCTTT. Full variable domain (missing parts from reference TRBV7-9 and TRBJ1-1): DTGVSQNPRHKITKRGQNVTFRCDPISEHNRLYWYRQTLGQGPEFLTYFQNEAQLEKSRLLSDRFSAERPKGSFSTLEIQRTEQGDSAMYLCASHLLSGTEAFFGQGTRLTVV.

This rearrangement joins TRBV30 to TRBJ2-7; D remains ambiguous. Per the germline V gene, CDR1 is GTSNPN and CDR2 is SVGIG (reference sequence). The CDR3 is 11 residues long. V gave up 4 bases and J gave up 0 bases, with 4 bases separating them. The CDR3 reads CAWTGSYEQYF. CDR3 coding DNA: TGTGCCTGGACCGGCTCCTACGAGCAGTACTTC. Together with reference TRBV30 and TRBJ2-7, the CDR3 gives the full variable domain: SQTIHQWPATLVQPVGSPLSLECTVEGTSNPNLYWYRQAAGRGLQLLFYSVGIGQISSEVPQNLSASRPQDRQFILSSKKLLLSDSGFYLCAWTGSYEQYFGPGTRLTVT.

The V call is TRBV6-1, the J call TRBJ1-1; D remains unclear. The CDR3 spans 11 residues. Trimming took 11 bases from V and 0 from J, leaving 7 bases between them. Germline CDR1 and CDR2: MNHNS and SASEGT. The CDR3 bases are TGTGCCGCACGGTTGAACACTGAAGCTTTCTTT. Its translation is CAARLNTEAFF.

This clonotype showed up just once. The V call is TRBV6-2 or TRBV6-3, the J call TRBJ1-1; D unresolved. V shed 5 bases and J shed 6 bases, with 7 bases lying between them. CDR3 length: 11 amino acids. Germline CDR1 and CDR2: MNHEY and SVGEGT. The CDR3 bases are TGTGCCAGCAGTCGGTACGCTGAAGCTTTCTTT. Protein product: CASSRYAEAFF.

The gene calls are TRBV19 and TRBJ2-3; 8 nucleotides line up with TRBD1. Losses at the gene ends were 1 base for V and 0 bases for J; bases not matched to a gene: 0. Germline loops: CDR1 LNHDA, CDR2 SQIVND (reference sequence). This CDR3 comprises 15 residues. DNA of the CDR3: TGTGCCAGTAGTATAGGGGACAGGAGCACAGATACGCAGTATTTT. This codes for CASSIGDRSTDTQYF.

The V gene is TRBV5-1, the J gene TRBJ2-3; TRBD2 aligns across 7 bases. V was pared by 3 bases and J by 8 bases, with 6 bases of the junction left unmatched. The CDR3 spans 13 residues. The V gene's germline CDR1 is SGHRS and CDR2 YFSETQ. Written as DNA, the CDR3 is TGCGCCAGCAGCTCTGGGGGGGTTGGTACGCAGTATTTT. Its protein product is CASSSGGVGTQYF. The full variable domain, with the rest looked up from reference TRBV5-1 and TRBJ2-3, is KAGVTQTPRYLIKTRGQQVTLSCSPISGHRSVSWYQQTPGQGLQFLFEYFSETQRNKGNFPGRFSGRQFSNSRSEMNVSTLELGDSALYLCASSSGGVGTQYFGPGTRLTVL.

The CDR3 sequence: CSVLAGETQYF. Written as DNA, the CDR3 is TGCAGCGTCTTAGCGGGAGAGACCCAGTACTTC. The rearrangement joins TRBV29-1 to TRBJ2-5, with TRBD2 matching 7 bases. The V and J ends lost 6 bases and 4 bases, in that order; junction bases with no gene match: 2. The CDR3 contains 11 residues. CDR1 is SQVTM, CDR2 ANQGSEA, per germline.

The chain has TRBV20-1 and TRBJ2-7; possible D gene TRBD1, 7 bases. CDR3 length: 14 residues. The germline V gene has CDR1 DFQATT and CDR2 SNEGSKA (reference sequence). V was clipped by 4 bases and J by 0 bases, with 13 bases between them. CDR3 residues: CSANGGTDSYEQYF. The CDR3 DNA follows: TGCAGTGCTAACGGCGGGACAGACTCCTACGAGCAGTACTTC.

This clonotype was counted between two and nine times. V usage is TRBV7-2 and J usage is TRBJ1-2; TRBD1 matches at 12 bases. CDR1 is SGHTA and CDR2 is FQGNSA in the germline V gene. The junction had 2 bases not matched to a gene; V was cut back by 5 bases and J by 4 bases. The CDR3 consists of 14 residues. CDR3 protein: CASSPGQGAYGYTF. The CDR3 DNA reads TGTGCCAGCAGCCCGGGACAGGGGGCCTATGGCTACACCTTC.

This clonotype occurred once. V gene TRBV6-5 combines with J gene TRBJ2-2, with 7 bases that match TRBD1. Germline V CDR1 and CDR2: MNHEY, SVGAGI. This CDR3 is 15 amino acids long. Germline trimming cut 4 bases from V and 1 base from J; bases unmatched to any gene: 3. This CDR3 is CASSSHRGNTGELFF. The CDR3 DNA is TGTGCCAGCAGTTCTCACAGGGGGAACACCGGGGAGCTGTTTTTT.

The V and J genes are TRBV6-2 or TRBV6-3 and TRBJ1-1, with TRBD1 matching 10 bases. The CDR3 loop spans 14 amino acids. The J segment lost 1 base and the V segment lost 8 bases, leaving 4 bases of the junction unmatched. Germline CDR1 MNHEY, CDR2 SVGEGT. CDR3 DNA sequence: TGTGCCAGCGGGGACAGGGGCGGGAACACTGAAGCTTTCTTT. Translating gives CASGDRGGNTEAFF.

This clonotype was detected a few times. The chain couples TRBV6-5 to TRBJ1-2, with D possibly being TRBD1 (5 bases). Germline assignment: CDR1 MNHEY and CDR2 SVGAGI. This CDR3 has 15 amino acids. Deletions cut 4 bases from V and 3 bases from J, with 15 bases between. Here the CDR3 DNA reads TGTGCCAGCAGTTCCCTCGGGGGGGTTGACTATGGCTACACCTTC. Amino acid sequence: CASSSLGGVDYGYTF.

The genes are TRBV6-5 and TRBJ1-4; D possibly corresponds to TRBD1 (5 bases). CDR1 and CDR2 from the germline V gene are MNHEY and SVGAGI. This CDR3 comprises 15 residues. V lost 2 bases and J lost 3, with 10 bases in between. The CDR3 protein is CASSYQGQANEKLFF. The CDR3 DNA reads TGTGCCAGCAGTTACCAGGGTCAAGCTAATGAAAAACTGTTTTTT.

The chain links TRBV6-2 or TRBV6-3 to TRBJ1-2, with no clear D. Germline V lookup: CDR1 MNHEY, CDR2 SVGEGT. The ends were cut back, 5 bases at V and 5 bases at J, with 9 bases in the middle. The CDR3 covers 12 residues. The CDR3 DNA is TGTGCCAGCAGTGATGAACCGTATGGCTACACCTTC. Its protein product is CASSDEPYGYTF.

This chain links TRBV5-5 with TRBJ1-2, with a possible D match to TRBD1 (5 bases). CDR3 length: 17 amino acids. V lost 5 bases, J lost 3 bases, and 23 bases lay in between. Germline CDR1 reads SGHKS; CDR2 reads YYEKEE (reference sequence). CDR3 coding DNA: TGTGCCAGCAGGCAACACAACGCCGTGGGGCGATACTATGGCTACACCTTC. Translating it yields CASRQHNAVGRYYGYTF.

As concerns this clonotype: At one boundary the junction diverges from the germline segment, which might be a read error. The chain is built from TRBV7-6 and TRBJ1-6; perhaps TRBD1 as D (6 bases). This CDR3 is built from 17 residues. Per the germline V gene, CDR1 is SGHVS and CDR2 is FNYEAQ. The chain's CDR3 is CASSSGHQTPYNSPLHF. CDR3 in DNA: TGTGCTAGCAGCTCGGGACACCAAACCCCCTATAATTCACCCCTCCACTTT.